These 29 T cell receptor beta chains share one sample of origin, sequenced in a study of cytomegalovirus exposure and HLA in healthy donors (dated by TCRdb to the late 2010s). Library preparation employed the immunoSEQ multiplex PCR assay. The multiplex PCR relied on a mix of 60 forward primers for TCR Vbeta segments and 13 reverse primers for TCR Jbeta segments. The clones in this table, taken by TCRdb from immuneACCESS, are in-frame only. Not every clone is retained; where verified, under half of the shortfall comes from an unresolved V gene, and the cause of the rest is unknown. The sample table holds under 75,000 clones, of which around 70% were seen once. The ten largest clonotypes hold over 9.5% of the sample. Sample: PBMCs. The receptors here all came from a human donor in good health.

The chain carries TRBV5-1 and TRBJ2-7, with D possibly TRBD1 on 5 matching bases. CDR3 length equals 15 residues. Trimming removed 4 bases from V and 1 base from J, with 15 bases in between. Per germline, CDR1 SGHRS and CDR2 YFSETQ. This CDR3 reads CASSLGPSMSYEQYF. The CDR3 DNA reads TGCGCCAGCAGCCTGGGGCCTTCCATGTCCTACGAGCAGTACTTC.

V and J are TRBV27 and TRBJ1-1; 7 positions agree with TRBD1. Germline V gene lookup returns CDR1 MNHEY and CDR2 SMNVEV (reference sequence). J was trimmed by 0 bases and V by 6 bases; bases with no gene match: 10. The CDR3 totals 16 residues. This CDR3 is CASSHDYRGVNTEAFF. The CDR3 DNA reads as TGTGCCAGCAGCCACGACTACAGGGGCGTGAACACTGAAGCTTTCTTT.

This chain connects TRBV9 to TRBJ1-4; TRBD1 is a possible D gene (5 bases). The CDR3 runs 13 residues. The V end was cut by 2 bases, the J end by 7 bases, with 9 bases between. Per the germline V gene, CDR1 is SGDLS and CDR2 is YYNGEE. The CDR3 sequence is CASSVRGGEKLFF. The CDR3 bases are TGTGCCAGCAGCGTTAGGGGCGGTGAAAAACTGTTTTTT.

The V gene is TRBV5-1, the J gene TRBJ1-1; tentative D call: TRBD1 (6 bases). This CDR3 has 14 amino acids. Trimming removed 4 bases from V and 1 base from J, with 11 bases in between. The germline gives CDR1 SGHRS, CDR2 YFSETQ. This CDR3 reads CASSPQGKNTEAFF. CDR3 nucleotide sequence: TGCGCCAGCAGCCCCCAGGGGAAGAACACTGAAGCTTTCTTT.

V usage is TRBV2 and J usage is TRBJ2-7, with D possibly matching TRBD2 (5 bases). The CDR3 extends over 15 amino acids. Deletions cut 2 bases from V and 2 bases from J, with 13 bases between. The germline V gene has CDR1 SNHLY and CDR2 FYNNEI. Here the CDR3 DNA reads TGTGCCAGCAGTGAACAGGCCCCGGGGACCTACGAGCAGTACTTC. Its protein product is CASSEQAPGTYEQYF.

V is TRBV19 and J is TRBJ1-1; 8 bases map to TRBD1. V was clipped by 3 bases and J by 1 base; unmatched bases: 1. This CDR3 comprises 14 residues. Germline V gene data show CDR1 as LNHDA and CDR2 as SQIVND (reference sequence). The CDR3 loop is CASSIGTGNTEAFF. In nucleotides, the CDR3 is TGTGCCAGTAGTATCGGGACAGGGAACACTGAAGCTTTCTTT.

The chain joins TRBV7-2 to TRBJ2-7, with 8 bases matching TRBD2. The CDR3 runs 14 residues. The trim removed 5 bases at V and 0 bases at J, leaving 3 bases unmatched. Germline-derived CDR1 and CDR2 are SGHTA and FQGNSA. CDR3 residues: CASSPGGGSYEQYF. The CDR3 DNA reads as TGTGCCAGCAGCCCGGGGGGGGGCTCCTACGAGCAGTACTTC.

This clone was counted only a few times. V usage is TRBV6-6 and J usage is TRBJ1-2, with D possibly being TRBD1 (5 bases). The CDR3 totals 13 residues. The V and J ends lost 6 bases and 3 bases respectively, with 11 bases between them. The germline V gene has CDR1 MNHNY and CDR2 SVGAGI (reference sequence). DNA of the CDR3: TGTGCCAGCAGCCACGGGGGGGACTATGGCTACACCTTC. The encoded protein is CASSHGGDYGYTF.

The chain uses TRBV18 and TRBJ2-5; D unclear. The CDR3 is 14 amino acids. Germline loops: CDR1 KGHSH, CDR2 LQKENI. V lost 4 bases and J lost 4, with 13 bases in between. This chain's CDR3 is CASSHDAVIETQYF. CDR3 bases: TGTGCCAGCTCACACGATGCGGTCATAGAGACCCAGTACTTC.

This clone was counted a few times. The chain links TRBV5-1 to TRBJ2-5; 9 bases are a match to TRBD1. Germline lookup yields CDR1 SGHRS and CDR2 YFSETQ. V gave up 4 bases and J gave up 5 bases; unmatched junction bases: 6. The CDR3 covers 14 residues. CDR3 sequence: CASSQEGQGETQYF. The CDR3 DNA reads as TGCGCCAGCAGCCAGGAAGGACAGGGGGAGACCCAGTACTTC.

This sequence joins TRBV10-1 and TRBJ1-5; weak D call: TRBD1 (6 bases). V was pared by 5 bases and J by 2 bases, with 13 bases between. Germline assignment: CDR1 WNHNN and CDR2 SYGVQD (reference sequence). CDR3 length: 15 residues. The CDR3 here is CASSPTGSGNQPQHF. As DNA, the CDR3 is TGCGCCAGCAGTCCGACAGGCAGTGGCAATCAGCCCCAGCATTTT.

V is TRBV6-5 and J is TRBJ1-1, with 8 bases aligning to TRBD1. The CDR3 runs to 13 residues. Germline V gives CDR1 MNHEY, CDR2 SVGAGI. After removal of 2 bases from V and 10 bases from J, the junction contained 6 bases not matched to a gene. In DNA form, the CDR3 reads TGTGCCAGCAGTTACGACAGGGGCATATCAGCTTTCTTT. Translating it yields CASSYDRGISAFF.

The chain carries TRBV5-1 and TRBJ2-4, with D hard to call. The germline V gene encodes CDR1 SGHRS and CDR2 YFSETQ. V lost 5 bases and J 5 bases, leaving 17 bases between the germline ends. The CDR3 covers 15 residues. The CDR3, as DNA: TGCGCCAGCAGGTTTAGAGCAGGAATGGAAAACATTCAGTACTTC. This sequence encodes CASRFRAGMENIQYF.

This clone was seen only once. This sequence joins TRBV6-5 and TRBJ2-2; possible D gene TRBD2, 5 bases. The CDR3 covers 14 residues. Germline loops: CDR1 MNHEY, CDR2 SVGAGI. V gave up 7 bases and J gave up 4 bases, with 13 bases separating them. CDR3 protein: CASTATGLTGELFF. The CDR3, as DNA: TGTGCCAGCACCGCGACCGGACTCACCGGGGAGCTGTTTTTT.

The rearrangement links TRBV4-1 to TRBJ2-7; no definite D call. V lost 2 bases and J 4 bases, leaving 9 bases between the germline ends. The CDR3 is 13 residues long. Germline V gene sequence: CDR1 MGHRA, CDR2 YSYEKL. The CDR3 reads CASSQNYPYEQYF. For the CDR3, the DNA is TGCGCCAGCAGCCAAAACTACCCGTACGAGCAGTACTTC.

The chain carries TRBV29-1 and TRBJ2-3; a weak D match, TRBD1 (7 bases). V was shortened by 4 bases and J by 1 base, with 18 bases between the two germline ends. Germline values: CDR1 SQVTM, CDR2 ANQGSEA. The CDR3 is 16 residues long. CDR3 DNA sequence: TGCAGCGTTGGGGGAGGTAGAGACAGGGGCACAGATACGCAGTATTTT. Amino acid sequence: CSVGGGRDRGTDTQYF.

The CDR3 region has the DNA TGTGCCTGTTCTAGGTTCACTGAAGCTTTCTTT. It encodes CACSRFTEAFF. This sequence joins TRBV30 and TRBJ1-1; D gene uncertain. The V end was cut by 6 bases, the J end by 4 bases, with 9 bases between. The V gene's germline CDR1 is GTSNPN and CDR2 SVGIG (reference sequence). This CDR3 has 11 amino acids.

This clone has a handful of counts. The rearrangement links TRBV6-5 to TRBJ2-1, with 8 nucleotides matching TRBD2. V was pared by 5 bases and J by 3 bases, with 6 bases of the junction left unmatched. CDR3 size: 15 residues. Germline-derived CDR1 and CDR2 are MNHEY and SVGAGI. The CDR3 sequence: CASSPTSDDYNEQFF. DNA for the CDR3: TGTGCCAGCAGTCCGACTAGCGACGACTACAATGAGCAGTTCTTC.

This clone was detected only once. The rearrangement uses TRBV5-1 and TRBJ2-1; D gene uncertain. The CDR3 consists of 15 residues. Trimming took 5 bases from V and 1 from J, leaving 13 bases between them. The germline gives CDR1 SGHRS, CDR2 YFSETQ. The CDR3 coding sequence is TGCGCCAGCAGTTTAAGCGTCCTTTCCTACAATGAGCAGTTCTTC. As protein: CASSLSVLSYNEQFF.

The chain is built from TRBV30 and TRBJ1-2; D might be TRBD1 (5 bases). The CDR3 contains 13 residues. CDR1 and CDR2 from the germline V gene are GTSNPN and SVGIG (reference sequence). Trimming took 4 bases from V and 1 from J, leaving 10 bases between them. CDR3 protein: CAWTVGGNYGYTF. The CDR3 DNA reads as TGTGCCTGGACCGTGGGGGGTAACTATGGCTACACCTTC.

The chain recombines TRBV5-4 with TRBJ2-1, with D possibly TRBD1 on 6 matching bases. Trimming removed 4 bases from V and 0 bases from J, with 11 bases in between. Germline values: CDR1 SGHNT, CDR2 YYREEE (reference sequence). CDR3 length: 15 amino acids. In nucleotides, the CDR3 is TGTGCCAGCAGCATACAGGGAGACTCCTACAATGAGCAGTTCTTC. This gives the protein CASSIQGDSYNEQFF.

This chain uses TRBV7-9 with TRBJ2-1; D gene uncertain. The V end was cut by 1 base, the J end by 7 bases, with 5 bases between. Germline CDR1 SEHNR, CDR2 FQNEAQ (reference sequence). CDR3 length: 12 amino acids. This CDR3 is CASSLGRNEQFF. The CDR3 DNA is TGTGCCAGCAGCTTAGGCCGGAATGAGCAGTTCTTC.

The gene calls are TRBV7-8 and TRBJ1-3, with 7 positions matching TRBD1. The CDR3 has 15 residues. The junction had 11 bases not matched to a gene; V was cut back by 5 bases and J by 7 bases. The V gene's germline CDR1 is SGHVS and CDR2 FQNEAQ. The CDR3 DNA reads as TGTGCCAGCAGCACGCGACAGGGCCTTTTGAACACCATATATTTT. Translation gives CASSTRQGLLNTIYF.

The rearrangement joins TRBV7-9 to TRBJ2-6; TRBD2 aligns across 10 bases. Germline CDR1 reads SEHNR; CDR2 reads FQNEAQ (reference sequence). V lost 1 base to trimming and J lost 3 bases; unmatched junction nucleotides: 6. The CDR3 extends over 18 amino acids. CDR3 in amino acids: CASSLEVAGGGGANVLTF. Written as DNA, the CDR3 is TGTGCCAGCAGCTTAGAAGTAGCGGGAGGTGGTGGGGCCAACGTCCTGACTTTC.

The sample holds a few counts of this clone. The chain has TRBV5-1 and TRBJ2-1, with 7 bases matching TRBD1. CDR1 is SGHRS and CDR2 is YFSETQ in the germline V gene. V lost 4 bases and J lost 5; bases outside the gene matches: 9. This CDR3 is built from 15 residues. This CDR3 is CASSDRQGSNNEQFF. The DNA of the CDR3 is TGCGCCAGCAGCGATAGACAGGGTAGCAACAATGAGCAGTTCTTC.

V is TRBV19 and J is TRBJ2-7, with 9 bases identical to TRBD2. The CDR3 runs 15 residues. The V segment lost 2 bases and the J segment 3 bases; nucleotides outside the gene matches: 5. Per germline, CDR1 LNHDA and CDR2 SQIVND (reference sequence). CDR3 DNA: TGTGCCAGTAGTATAAAGCGGGAGGCCAACTACGAGCAGTACTTC. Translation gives CASSIKREANYEQYF.

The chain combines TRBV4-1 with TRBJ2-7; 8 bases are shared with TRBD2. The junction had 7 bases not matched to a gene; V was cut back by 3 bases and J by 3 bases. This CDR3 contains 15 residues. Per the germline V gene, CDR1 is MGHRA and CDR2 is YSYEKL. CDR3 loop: CASSHLTSANYEQYF. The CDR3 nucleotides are TGCGCCAGCAGCCATCTGACTAGCGCGAACTACGAGCAGTACTTC.

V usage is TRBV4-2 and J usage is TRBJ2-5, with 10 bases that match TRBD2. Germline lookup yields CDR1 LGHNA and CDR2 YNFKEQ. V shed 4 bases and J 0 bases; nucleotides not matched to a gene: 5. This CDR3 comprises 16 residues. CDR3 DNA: TGTGCCAGCAGCCTCGGGACTAGCGCGTACCAAGAGACCCAGTACTTC. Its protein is CASSLGTSAYQETQYF.

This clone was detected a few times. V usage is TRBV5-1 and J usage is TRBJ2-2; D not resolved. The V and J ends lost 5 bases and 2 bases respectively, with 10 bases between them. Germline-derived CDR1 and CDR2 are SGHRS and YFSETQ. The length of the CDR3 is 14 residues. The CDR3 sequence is CASRHDTNTGELFF. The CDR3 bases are TGCGCCAGCAGACACGACACAAACACCGGGGAGCTGTTTTTT.